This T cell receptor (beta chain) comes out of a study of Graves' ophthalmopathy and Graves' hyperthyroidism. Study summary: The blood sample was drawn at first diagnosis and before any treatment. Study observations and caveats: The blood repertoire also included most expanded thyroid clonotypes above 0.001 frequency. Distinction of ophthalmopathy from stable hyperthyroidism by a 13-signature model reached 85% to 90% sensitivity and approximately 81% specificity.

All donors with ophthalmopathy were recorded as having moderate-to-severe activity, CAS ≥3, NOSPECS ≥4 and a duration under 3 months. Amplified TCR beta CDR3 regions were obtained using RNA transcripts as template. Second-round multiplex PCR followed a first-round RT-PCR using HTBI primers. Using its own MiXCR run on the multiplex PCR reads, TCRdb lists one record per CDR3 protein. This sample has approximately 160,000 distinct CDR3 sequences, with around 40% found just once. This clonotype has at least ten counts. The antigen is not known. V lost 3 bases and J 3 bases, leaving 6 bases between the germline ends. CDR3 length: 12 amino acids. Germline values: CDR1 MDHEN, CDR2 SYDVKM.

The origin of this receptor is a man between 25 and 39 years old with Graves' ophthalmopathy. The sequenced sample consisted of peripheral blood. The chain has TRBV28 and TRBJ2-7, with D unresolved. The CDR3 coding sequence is TGTGCCAGCAGTTTTTTGCTCTACGAGCAGTACTTC. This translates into CASSFLLYEQYF.